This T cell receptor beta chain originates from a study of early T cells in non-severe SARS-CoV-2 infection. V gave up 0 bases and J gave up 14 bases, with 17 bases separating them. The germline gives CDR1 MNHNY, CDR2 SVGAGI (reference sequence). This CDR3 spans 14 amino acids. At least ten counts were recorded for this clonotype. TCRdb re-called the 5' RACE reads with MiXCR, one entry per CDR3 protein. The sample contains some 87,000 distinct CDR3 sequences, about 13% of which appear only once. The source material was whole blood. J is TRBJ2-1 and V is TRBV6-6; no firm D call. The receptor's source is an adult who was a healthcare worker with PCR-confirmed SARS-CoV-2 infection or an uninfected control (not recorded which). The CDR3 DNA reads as TGTGCCAGCAGTTACTCGATTCGGCCTCATGGGGAGTTCTTC. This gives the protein CASSYSIRPHGEFF.